The 28 T cell receptor beta chains presented below share a single source sample, sequenced in a study of CD8+CD57+ T cells in acquired aplastic anemia. According to the study, genomic DNA was the template for TCR beta VDJ and CDR3 profiling. One entry per CDR3 protein, called by TCRdb with MiXCR from the reads. Of about 190,000 distinct CDR3 sequences listed, less than 70% are singletons. The sequenced sample was sorted CD4+, CD8+, or CD8+CD57+ T cells (not recorded which) from PBMCs. These receptors originate from a human donor in good health, serving as a control.

This clonotype was recorded at least ten times. The chain joins TRBV10-3 to TRBJ1-4; D gene ambiguous. The CDR3 contains 15 residues. Germline CDR1 and CDR2: ENHRY and SYGVKD. The ends were cut back, 6 bases at V and 4 bases at J, with 15 bases in the middle. CDR3 residues: CAIRDTGSGNEKLFF. CDR3 sequence (DNA): TGTGCCATCAGAGATACGGGATCGGGTAATGAAAAACTGTTTTTT.

V gene TRBV20-1 combines with J gene TRBJ1-6, with a tentative D call TRBD1 (5 bases). With 6 bases removed from V and 4 bases from J, the gap between germline ends came to 7 bases. Germline CDR1 DFQATT, CDR2 SNEGSKA (reference sequence). The CDR3 loop spans 12 amino acids. CDR3 region: CSARQYNSPLHF. Here the CDR3 DNA reads TGCAGTGCGAGACAGTATAATTCACCCCTCCACTTT.

The chain carries TRBV10-3 and TRBJ2-7, with 8 nucleotides matching TRBD1. V dropped 6 bases and J dropped 5; count of bases not matched to a gene: 12. Germline CDR1 ENHRY, CDR2 SYGVKD. CDR3 length equals 15 residues. The CDR3 DNA is TGTGCCATCAGGTGGACGGACAGGGACATCAACGAGCAGTACTTC. This codes for CAIRWTDRDINEQYF.

The chain links TRBV29-1 to TRBJ2-3; tentatively, D is TRBD2 (6 bases). V was trimmed by 4 bases and J by 4 bases, leaving 18 bases between them. The germline CDR1 and CDR2 sequences are SQVTM and ANQGSEA. This CDR3 has 15 residues. For the CDR3, the DNA is TGCAGCGTTGTAACCCCTCGAGGCGGGGCAGATACGCAGTATTTT. Translation: CSVVTPRGGADTQYF.

The CDR3 region is CASNAGEQGGGYPQHF. Here the CDR3 DNA reads TGCGCCAGCAACGCCGGCGAGCAGGGGGGTGGCTATCCCCAGCATTTT. The chain couples TRBV10-2 to TRBJ1-5; 7 nucleotides match TRBD1. CDR1 and CDR2 (germline): WSHSY, SAAADI. The CDR3 sequence is 16 residues long. V lost 7 bases to trimming and J lost 10 bases; unmatched junction nucleotides: 19.

The chain employs TRBV19 and TRBJ2-3; D not certain. V was pared by 4 bases and J by 5 bases, with 7 bases between. Germline V gene data show CDR1 as LNHDA and CDR2 as SQIVND (reference sequence). CDR3 length: 12 amino acids. CDR3 sequence (DNA): TGTGCCAGTAGTACAGGCGAAGATACGCAGTATTTT. Amino acids: CASSTGEDTQYF.

The J gene is TRBJ1-6, the V gene TRBV20-1; 7 bases line up with TRBD1. The CDR3 is made up of 16 amino acids. With 6 bases clipped from V and 6 bases from J, the junction kept 14 bases outside the gene matches. Germline loops: CDR1 DFQATT, CDR2 SNEGSKA (reference sequence). The DNA of the CDR3 is TGCAGTGCGCAGACAGGGAAGGGTGTCACTAATTCACCCCTCCACTTT. Translating gives CSAQTGKGVTNSPLHF.

CDR3 sequence reads: CASISRGTDSYEQYF. CDR3 nucleotides: TGTGCCAGCATCTCAAGGGGTACGGACTCCTACGAGCAGTACTTC. The rearrangement links TRBV3-2 to TRBJ2-7. TRBV3-2 is designated a pseudogene. This CDR3 is built from 15 residues.

This clonotype has a single count. The J gene is TRBJ2-1, the V gene TRBV25-1; no definite D call. CDR3 length equals 15 residues. Germline CDR1 MGHDK, CDR2 SYGVNS. V lost 4 bases and J lost 7, with 17 bases in between. The CDR3 reads CASSAIRLVGNEQFF. CDR3 DNA sequence: TGTGCCAGCAGTGCGATCAGGCTAGTCGGTAATGAGCAGTTCTTC.

The J gene is TRBJ2-3, the V gene TRBV5-8; the D call may be TRBD1 or TRBD2 (5 bases each). Trimming removed 4 bases at V and 6 bases at J, with 24 bases between. The CDR3 runs to 17 residues. Germline V gene sequence: CDR1 SGHTS, CDR2 YDEGEE. CDR3 in amino acids: CASSLVSSWGTLDTQYF. In nucleotides, the CDR3 is TGTGCCAGCAGCCTTGTGAGTAGCTGGGGGACCTTGGATACGCAGTATTTT.

Concerning this clonotype itself: A read error may produce the germline difference seen at one junction end. The J gene is TRBJ2-6, the V gene TRBV12-3 or TRBV12-4, with a possible D match to TRBD2 (6 bases). The CDR3 sequence is 12 residues long. This CDR3 is CASSWGENTEAF. DNA for the CDR3: TGTGCCAGCAGTTGGGGGGAGAACACTGAAGCTTTC.

In this sample, this clonotype turned up once. The CDR3 bases are TGTGCCAGCAACCCCCTAGCGGGAGGGAACACCGGGGAGCTGTTTTTT. Amino acid sequence: CASNPLAGGNTGELFF. This rearrangement joins TRBV2 to TRBJ2-2; the match to TRBD2 covers 11 bases. V was pared by 7 bases and J by 1 base, with 5 bases of the junction left unmatched. CDR1 and CDR2 from the germline V gene are SNHLY and FYNNEI. This CDR3 comprises 16 residues.

The chain recombines TRBV29-1 with TRBJ2-1, with a weak D call TRBD2 (5 bases). V dropped 7 bases and J dropped 2 bases, with 21 bases sitting between them. This CDR3 contains 16 residues. In germline, CDR1 is SQVTM, CDR2 ANQGSEA. The DNA of the CDR3 is TGCAGCGCCATTATTGATTGGGCCGGGACCTACAATGAGCAGTTCTTC. Protein sequence: CSAIIDWAGTYNEQFF.

The gene calls are TRBV9 and TRBJ2-3; no definite D call. The germline V and J ends were trimmed by 0 bases and 4 bases, with 15 bases remaining between them. Germline CDR1 is SGDLS and CDR2 is YYNGEE. The CDR3 runs to 16 residues. The CDR3 reads CASSVGNVGKADTQYF. The CDR3 nucleotides are TGTGCCAGCAGCGTAGGAAATGTTGGGAAGGCAGATACGCAGTATTTT.

This clonotype came up many times. V is TRBV13 and J is TRBJ2-1; D possibly corresponds to TRBD2 (6 bases). V was trimmed by 5 bases and J by 9 bases, leaving 17 bases between them. Germline V CDR1 and CDR2: PRHDT, FYEKMQ (reference sequence). The CDR3 extends over 14 amino acids. This chain's CDR3 is CASSPSRGKAEQFF. CDR3 nucleotides: TGTGCCAGCAGCCCTAGTCGGGGGAAGGCTGAGCAGTTCTTC.

The chain employs TRBV6-1 and TRBJ1-4; no reliable D call. This CDR3 region has 16 residues. V was trimmed by 4 bases and J by 0 bases, leaving 12 bases between them. Germline V gives CDR1 MNHNS, CDR2 SASEGT. CDR3 region: CASSGEAVATNEKLFF. DNA of the CDR3: TGTGCCAGCAGTGGAGAGGCAGTTGCAACTAATGAAAAACTGTTTTTT.

This clonotype was seen a few times. This chain joins TRBV9 and TRBJ2-7; no clear D. The CDR3 covers 14 residues. From germline, CDR1 is SGDLS and CDR2 YYNGEE. V was clipped by 0 bases and J by 2 bases, with 9 bases between them. CDR3 region: CASSVEGKTYEQYF. The CDR3 nucleotides read TGTGCCAGCAGCGTAGAGGGCAAAACCTACGAGCAGTACTTC.

This clonotype was detected ten times or more. This chain connects TRBV20-1 to TRBJ2-6; TRBD2 is a possible D gene (6 bases). Germline V gives CDR1 DFQATT, CDR2 SNEGSKA (reference sequence). The CDR3 spans 16 residues. Trimming stripped 2 bases from V and 4 bases from J, with 15 bases between. CDR3 in amino acids: CSARRDSPSGANVLTF. The DNA for the CDR3 is TGCAGTGCTAGAAGGGACTCGCCTTCCGGGGCCAACGTCCTGACTTTC.

The V call is TRBV5-4, the J call TRBJ1-1, with a possible D match to TRBD1 (5 bases). Germline lookup yields CDR1 SGHNT and CDR2 YYREEE (reference sequence). Between the trimmed V and J ends, which lost 3 bases and 4 bases, there was a span of 16 bases. The CDR3 is made up of 15 amino acids. DNA of the CDR3: TGTGCCAGCAGCTCCCCGAACTCGCAGGGCACTGAAGCTTTCTTT. Residues: CASSSPNSQGTEAFF.

The count of this clonotype is one. The chain combines TRBV20-1 with TRBJ2-7; TRBD1 aligns across 9 bases. After removal of 2 bases from V and 5 bases from J, the junction contained 4 bases not matched to a gene. CDR3 size: 13 residues. The germline V gene has CDR1 DFQATT and CDR2 SNEGSKA (reference sequence). The CDR3 sequence: CSARLTGGNEQYF. Written as DNA, the CDR3 is TGCAGTGCTAGACTGACAGGGGGGAACGAGCAGTACTTC.

This chain joins TRBV24-1 and TRBJ1-1, with D hard to call. Trimming took 2 bases from V and 1 from J, leaving 7 bases between them. Germline values: CDR1 KGHDR, CDR2 SFDVKD. The CDR3 is 14 residues long. DNA for the CDR3: TGTGCCACCAGTGATTCTGGGAAGAACACTGAAGCTTTCTTT. Protein product: CATSDSGKNTEAFF.

This chain joins TRBV30 and TRBJ2-3; TRBD1 matches 7 bases. The germline V gene encodes CDR1 GTSNPN and CDR2 SVGIG (reference sequence). This CDR3 region has 10 residues. V gave up 6 bases and J gave up 11 bases; unmatched junction bases: 5. This CDR3 is CACVTGKQYF. In nucleotides, the CDR3 is TGTGCCTGTGTGACAGGGAAGCAGTATTTT.

This clonotype was recorded once. V gene TRBV7-9 combines with J gene TRBJ1-6, with TRBD1 as a possible D gene (5 bases). V dropped 5 bases and J dropped 9 bases, with 17 bases sitting between them. This CDR3 has 15 amino acids. The germline V gene has CDR1 SEHNR and CDR2 FQNEAQ (reference sequence). CDR3 sequence (DNA): TGTGCCAGCAGCCAAGATCCTGGAGACAGTTCACCCCTCCACTTT. Its translation: CASSQDPGDSSPLHF.

The rearrangement uses TRBV20-1 and TRBJ1-3; 7 nucleotides line up with TRBD1. The CDR3 covers 13 residues. Looked up from germline, CDR1 is DFQATT and CDR2 is SNEGSKA (reference sequence). J was trimmed by 11 bases and V by 6 bases; bases with no gene match: 13. CDR3 in amino acids: CSARDRRKDAIYF. For the CDR3, the DNA is TGCAGTGCGCGGGACAGACGCAAGGACGCCATATATTTT.

The CDR3 DNA is TGTGCCATCAATCGACAGGGAAGCTCTGGAAACACCATATATTTT. Translating gives CAINRQGSSGNTIYF. This sequence joins TRBV10-3 and TRBJ1-3, with 7 bases lining up with TRBD1. The V gene's germline CDR1 is ENHRY and CDR2 SYGVKD. CDR3 length equals 15 residues. Trimming took 7 bases from V and 0 from J; bases not matched to a gene: 6.

This clonotype is a singleton in its sample. V usage is TRBV7-2 and J usage is TRBJ1-1, with D possibly TRBD1 on 5 matching bases. The CDR3 is 14 amino acids. The germline V and J ends were trimmed by 5 bases and 8 bases, with 18 bases remaining between them. CDR1 SGHTA and CDR2 FQGNSA come from the germline V gene. The CDR3 loop reads CASSQSAGNIEAFF. Here the CDR3 DNA reads TGTGCCAGCAGCCAGTCTGCAGGGAACATAGAAGCTTTCTTT.

The chain employs TRBV7-9 and TRBJ1-5; no clear D gene. Germline CDR1 reads SEHNR; CDR2 reads FQNEAQ (reference sequence). V lost 1 base and J lost 11, with 15 bases in between. CDR3 length: 14 residues. The CDR3 here is CASSLEVGDPSQHF. In DNA, the CDR3 is TGTGCCAGCAGCTTAGAGGTGGGAGACCCCTCCCAGCATTTT.

In this sample, this clonotype turned up many times. The CDR3 sequence is CASPRDTFNYGYTF. CDR3 nucleotides: TGTGCCAGCCCGAGGGACACTTTTAACTATGGCTACACCTTC. The genes are TRBV2 and TRBJ1-2, with D maybe TRBD1 (6 bases). The germline CDR1 and CDR2 sequences are SNHLY and FYNNEI. The CDR3 extends over 14 amino acids. The germline V and J ends were trimmed by 8 bases and 1 base, with 14 bases remaining between them. The variable domain in full, with the rest retrieved from reference TRBV2 and TRBJ1-2, is EPEVTQTPSHQVTQMGQEVILRCVPISNHLYFYWYRQILGQKVEFLVSFYNNEISEKSEIFDDQFSVERPDGSNFTLKIRSTKLEDSAMYFCASPRDTFNYGYTFGSGTRLTVV.